The 25 T cell receptor beta chains in this list originate from one sample, sequenced in a study of technical replicates of blood from a handful of donors. Libraries were prepared by immunoSEQ multiplex PCR; TCRdb keeps only in-frame clonotypes and omits some of them. This sample yields some 81,000 clones, of which over 75% are seen a single time; about 0.25% belongs to the top ten. Material: T cells isolated from PBMCs. These receptors originate from a human donor in good health.

V is TRBV23-1 and J is TRBJ2-7; 9 bases align to TRBD1. TRBV23-1 belongs to the ORF category, with a function that is uncertain. The CDR3 extends over 17 amino acids. V lost 5 bases and J lost 2; bases outside the gene matches: 13. CDR3 nucleotide sequence: TGCGCCAGCAGTAGAAGTGGGGGACAGGGTGGGGCCTACGAGCAGTACTTC. Protein: CASSRSGGQGGAYEQYF.

The genes are TRBV18 and TRBJ1-2; 7 bases match TRBD1. CDR1 and CDR2 (germline): KGHSH, LQKENI. The V and J ends lost 6 bases and 4 bases, in that order; junction bases with no gene match: 8. The CDR3 spans 14 residues. CDR3 coding DNA: TGTGCCAGCTCCCAAGACAGGGTTATCTATGGCTACACCTTC. Amino acid sequence: CASSQDRVIYGYTF.

V usage is TRBV25-1 and J usage is TRBJ2-1; 7 bases agree with TRBD1. CDR3 size: 14 residues. Looked up from germline, CDR1 is MGHDK and CDR2 is SYGVNS. Trimming at V came to 2 bases and at J to 3 bases, leaving 1 base not matched to a gene. The CDR3 DNA sequence: TGTGCCAGCAGTGAAGGGACAGTCTACAATGAGCAGTTCTTC. Amino acids: CASSEGTVYNEQFF.

The chain combines TRBV10-3 with TRBJ2-1, with 7 nucleotides matching TRBD1. The germline V gene has CDR1 ENHRY and CDR2 SYGVKD. Trimming cost V 6 bases and J 2 bases; bases outside gene matches: 7. This CDR3 contains 15 residues. The CDR3 sequence is CAISTGTVAYNEQFF. The DNA for the CDR3 is TGTGCCATCAGCACCGGGACAGTTGCCTACAATGAGCAGTTCTTC.

The V gene is TRBV5-1, the J gene TRBJ1-4, with a possible D match to TRBD1 (5 bases). This CDR3 spans 15 amino acids. V lost 4 bases and J lost 3, with 13 bases in between. The germline gives CDR1 SGHRS, CDR2 YFSETQ. This CDR3 reads CASSVSRESNEKLFF. The DNA for the CDR3 is TGCGCCAGCAGCGTAAGCAGGGAATCTAATGAAAAACTGTTTTTT.

In this sample, this clone turned up once. The chain carries TRBV6-5 and TRBJ1-2; TRBD1 agrees at 8 bases. This CDR3 is built from 14 residues. V was clipped by 6 bases and J by 6 bases; unmatched bases: 9. Per germline, CDR1 MNHEY and CDR2 SVGAGI. This chain's CDR3 is CASRRPGGSNGYTF. The CDR3 DNA follows: TGTGCCAGCAGACGACCAGGGGGCTCAAATGGCTACACCTTC.

This chain joins TRBV7-2 and TRBJ2-5; 7 bases align to TRBD2. V lost 1 base to trimming and J lost 7 bases; unmatched junction nucleotides: 6. CDR3 size: 14 residues. The germline V gene encodes CDR1 SGHTA and CDR2 FQGNSA. CDR3 in DNA: TGTGCCAGCAGCTTAGATCAAGCGGGGAGGACCCAGTACTTC. Protein sequence: CASSLDQAGRTQYF.

The rearrangement links TRBV2 to TRBJ1-5, with D maybe TRBD1 (5 bases). The CDR3 has 16 residues. Germline V gives CDR1 SNHLY, CDR2 FYNNEI. V lost 2 bases, J lost 0 bases, and 11 bases lay in between. CDR3 protein: CASSEWTIYSNQPQHF. In DNA, the CDR3 is TGTGCCAGCAGTGAATGGACAATTTATAGCAATCAGCCCCAGCATTTT. The whole variable domain, filled in from reference TRBV2 and TRBJ1-5, reads EPEVTQTPSHQVTQMGQEVILRCVPISNHLYFYWYRQILGQKVEFLVSFYNNEISEKSEIFDDQFSVERPDGSNFTLKIRSTKLEDSAMYFCASSEWTIYSNQPQHFGDGTRLSIL.

CDR3 nucleotides: TGTGCCAGCAGCCGGCCGGACAGCATTCAAGAGACCCAGTACTTC. It translates to CASSRPDSIQETQYF. J is TRBJ2-5 and V is TRBV7-9; D perhaps matches TRBD1 (6 bases). This CDR3 comprises 15 residues. The V and J ends lost 5 bases and 2 bases respectively, with 15 bases between them. The germline CDR1 and CDR2 sequences are SEHNR and FQNEAQ (reference sequence).

V and J are TRBV19 and TRBJ1-1; no clear D gene. V was trimmed by 5 bases and J by 5 bases, leaving 12 bases between them. The CDR3 extends over 13 amino acids. CDR1 is LNHDA, CDR2 SQIVND, per germline (reference sequence). CDR3 nucleotide sequence: TGTGCCAGTAGTGAGGAGGGTTGGACTGAAGCTTTCTTT. This gives the protein CASSEEGWTEAFF.

This CDR3 reads CASSFGRWREQYF. DNA for the CDR3: TGTGCCAGCAGCTTCGGACGGTGGAGGGAGCAGTACTTC. This chain connects TRBV7-9 to TRBJ2-7, with D perhaps TRBD2 (5 bases). CDR1 is SEHNR and CDR2 is FQNEAQ in the germline V gene (reference sequence). Trimming stripped 3 bases from V and 7 bases from J, with 13 bases between. This CDR3 has 13 amino acids.

V and J are TRBV4-1 and TRBJ1-4; 8 nucleotides align to TRBD1. After removal of 0 bases from V and 8 bases from J, the junction contained 11 bases not matched to a gene. The CDR3 sequence is 17 residues long. Germline V gene data show CDR1 as MGHRA and CDR2 as YSYEKL. The CDR3 DNA is TGCGCCAGCAGCCAAGAAATGGCCAGGGGGCTTCGGGAAAAACTGTTTTTT. This sequence encodes CASSQEMARGLREKLFF.

The V call is TRBV13, the J call TRBJ1-1, with 10 bases aligning to TRBD1. Germline CDR1 is PRHDT and CDR2 is FYEKMQ (reference sequence). The CDR3 has 16 amino acids. With V trimmed by 5 bases and J by 0 bases, 6 bases remained unmatched. CDR3 protein: CASSQDRGIMNTEAFF. DNA of the CDR3: TGTGCCAGCAGCCAGGACAGGGGGATCATGAACACTGAAGCTTTCTTT. The variable domain in full, with the rest retrieved from reference TRBV13 and TRBJ1-1, is AAGVIQSPRHLIKEKRETATLKCYPIPRHDTVYWYQQGPGQDPQFLISFYEKMQSDKGSIPDRFSAQQFSDYHSELNMSSLELGDSALYFCASSQDRGIMNTEAFFGQGTRLTVV.

The chain carries TRBV2 and TRBJ2-1, with 9 positions matching TRBD1. From germline, CDR1 is SNHLY and CDR2 FYNNEI. With 6 bases clipped from V and 0 bases from J, the junction kept 12 bases outside the gene matches. The CDR3 covers 18 residues. The CDR3, as DNA: TGTGCCAGCAGGGGGACAGGGAACCGGCCAAGCTCCTACAATGAGCAGTTCTTC. Amino acids: CASRGTGNRPSSYNEQFF.

The chain recombines TRBV27 with TRBJ1-2; perhaps TRBD1 as D (6 bases). V lost 5 bases and J 7 bases, leaving 11 bases between the germline ends. The germline CDR1 and CDR2 sequences are MNHEY and SMNVEV (reference sequence). The length of the CDR3 is 12 residues. CDR3 loop: CASSEAGVGYTF. CDR3 nucleotide sequence: TGTGCCAGCAGTGAAGCAGGGGTTGGCTACACCTTC.

The chain has TRBV5-6 and TRBJ2-1; 7 bases align to TRBD1. The V segment lost 4 bases and the J segment 4 bases; nucleotides outside the gene matches: 5. CDR1 and CDR2 (germline): SGHDT, YYEEEE. The CDR3 is 14 residues long. The CDR3 loop reads CASSTLGQYNEQFF. In nucleotides, the CDR3 is TGTGCCAGCAGCACCCTGGGACAGTACAATGAGCAGTTCTTC. Variable domain in full (rest from reference TRBV5-6 and TRBJ2-1): DAGVTQSPTHLIKTRGQQVTLRCSPKSGHDTVSWYQQALGQGPQFIFQYYEEEERQRGNFPDRFSGHQFPNYSSELNVNALLLGDSALYLCASSTLGQYNEQFFGPGTRLTVL.

The rearrangement uses TRBV4-2 and TRBJ2-7, with 10 bases lining up with TRBD2. Germline CDR1 LGHNA, CDR2 YNFKEQ. V lost 0 bases to trimming and J lost 2 bases; unmatched junction nucleotides: 4. The CDR3 spans 16 residues. The CDR3 bases are TGTGCCAGCAGCCAAGAAGCAGCGGGAGGGCCCTACGAGCAGTACTTC. Translation gives CASSQEAAGGPYEQYF.

The chain employs TRBV5-8 and TRBJ2-5, with a tentative D call TRBD1 (5 bases). The CDR3 length is 16 residues. V lost 0 bases and J 0 bases, leaving 12 bases between the germline ends. Germline V lookup: CDR1 SGHTS, CDR2 YDEGEE. CDR3 protein: CASSLAGNPNQETQYF. The CDR3, as DNA: TGTGCCAGCAGCTTGGCAGGGAACCCTAACCAAGAGACCCAGTACTTC. Filled out from reference TRBV5-8 and TRBJ2-5, the complete variable domain reads EAGVTQSPTHLIKTRGQQATLRCSPISGHTSVYWYQQALGLGLQFLLWYDEGEERNRGNFPPRFSGRQFPNYSSELNVNALELEDSALYLCASSLAGNPNQETQYFGPGTRLLVL.

V gene TRBV30 combines with J gene TRBJ1-1; D uncertain. Germline CDR1 and CDR2: GTSNPN and SVGIG (reference sequence). There are 13 residues in the CDR3. V was trimmed by 3 bases and J by 2 bases, leaving 10 bases between them. The CDR3 nucleotides are TGTGCCTGGAGCCTCGATCTAAACACTGAAGCTTTCTTT. Translated: CAWSLDLNTEAFF.

A note on this clone: The junction departs from the called germline gene at one end, perhaps through a read error. The J gene is TRBJ2-3, the V gene TRBV4-1; 8 nucleotides align to TRBD2. Germline CDR1 and CDR2: MGHRA and YSYEKL. The CDR3 spans 17 residues. The CDR3 region has the DNA TGCGCCAGCAGCGAAGAACTAGCGGCGGGGATCTCAGATACGCAGTATTTT. Amino acids: CASSEELAAGISDTQYF.

In its sample, this clone was seen once. CDR3 sequence reads: CASSKTGGGETQYF. The DNA of the CDR3 is TGCGCCAGCAGCAAGACAGGGGGCGGGGAGACCCAGTACTTC. This rearrangement joins TRBV4-1 to TRBJ2-5, with 10 positions matching TRBD1. This CDR3 is built from 14 residues. Germline V gives CDR1 MGHRA, CDR2 YSYEKL. Trimming removed 5 bases from V and 5 bases from J; junction bases left unmatched: 5.

The chain carries TRBV10-3 and TRBJ1-2; 7 nucleotides match TRBD1. Per the germline V gene, CDR1 is ENHRY and CDR2 is SYGVKD. V was pared by 3 bases and J by 4 bases, with 11 bases of the junction left unmatched. CDR3 length: 16 amino acids. In DNA form, the CDR3 reads TGTGCCATCAGTGACGGGCCACGGGACAGAGCCTATGGCTACACCTTC. Residues: CAISDGPRDRAYGYTF.

The chain joins TRBV6-6 to TRBJ2-7; TRBD2 matches at 9 bases. V was pared by 6 bases and J by 4 bases, with 13 bases of the junction left unmatched. The CDR3 totals 16 residues. Germline loops: CDR1 MNHNY, CDR2 SVGAGI (reference sequence). The chain's CDR3 is CASRPTLAGVLYEQYF. CDR3 DNA sequence: TGTGCCAGCAGGCCAACTTTAGCGGGAGTTTTGTACGAGCAGTACTTC.

The rearrangement uses TRBV4-2 and TRBJ1-2; 7 bases are a match to TRBD1. The trim removed 2 bases at V and 7 bases at J, leaving 7 bases unmatched. CDR1 and CDR2 from the germline V gene are LGHNA and YNFKEQ. This CDR3 region has 14 residues. As DNA, the CDR3 is TGTGCCAGCAGCCAACGGGACAGAGGGGGTGGCTACACCTTC. It is translated as CASSQRDRGGGYTF.

This clone was detected only once. The V gene is TRBV7-2, the J gene TRBJ2-5; D is unclear. Germline lookup yields CDR1 SGHTA and CDR2 FQGNSA. The CDR3 consists of 13 residues. Trimming cost V 2 bases and J 7 bases, with 11 bases left between them. The CDR3: CASSLMSVGTQYF. In DNA, the CDR3 is TGTGCCAGCAGCTTAATGTCAGTTGGGACCCAGTACTTC.